One sample yielded the 31 T cell receptor beta chains listed below, sequenced in a study of blood T cell repertoires in COVID-19. Measured with immunoSEQ multiplex PCR; TCRdb has only the in-frame clones, and not every one. The table includes over 65,000 clones, 60% to 80% detected once. Sequencing used peripheral blood. Receptors were obtained from a man in his sixties with COVID-19, enrolled during active disease.

The chain employs TRBV28 and TRBJ2-7; maybe TRBD2 (5 bases). The CDR3 has 15 residues. Germline V gene lookup returns CDR1 MDHEN and CDR2 SYDVKM. Trimming removed 4 bases from V and 1 base from J, with 14 bases in between. The CDR3 region has the DNA TGTGCCAGCAGTTCCCCCCGCGGAGGATCCTACGAGCAGTACTTC. Translated: CASSSPRGGSYEQYF.

V gene TRBV11-2 combines with J gene TRBJ1-5; D not certain. Germline CDR1 and CDR2: SGHAT and FQNNGV. With 5 bases removed from V and 2 bases from J, the gap between germline ends came to 16 bases. The CDR3 has 16 residues. The CDR3 loop is CASSPGLGQGNQPQHF. CDR3 nucleotide sequence: TGTGCCAGCAGCCCCGGCCTTGGTCAGGGCAATCAGCCCCAGCATTTT.

Only one count was recorded for this clone. Here the CDR3 DNA reads TGTGCCAGCAACAGGGTCTTAGAGACCCAGTACTTC. Residues: CASNRVLETQYF. The chain uses TRBV2 and TRBJ2-5, with D maybe TRBD1 (6 bases). Germline V gene lookup returns CDR1 SNHLY and CDR2 FYNNEI. The CDR3 runs to 12 residues. V lost 7 bases to trimming and J lost 4 bases, with 10 bases between them.

The V gene is TRBV6-5, the J gene TRBJ2-1; 7 nucleotides line up with TRBD1. J was trimmed by 8 bases and V by 2 bases; bases with no gene match: 6. The CDR3 covers 14 residues. In germline, CDR1 is MNHEY, CDR2 SVGAGI. CDR3 protein: CASSYRDRVDEQFF. The CDR3 nucleotides are TGTGCCAGCAGTTACCGCGACAGGGTGGATGAGCAGTTCTTC.

V usage is TRBV5-1 and J usage is TRBJ1-1; 8 nucleotides line up with TRBD1. The CDR3 sequence is 15 residues long. Per germline, CDR1 SGHRS and CDR2 YFSETQ. With 0 bases clipped from V and 3 bases from J, the junction kept 4 bases outside the gene matches. The CDR3 nucleotides are TGCGCCAGCAGCTTGGTCCAGGGGGCGTACACTGAAGCTTTCTTT. It specifies CASSLVQGAYTEAFF.

This chain uses TRBV19 with TRBJ2-1; TRBD1 might be the D (7 bases). The CDR3 loop spans 14 amino acids. Between the trimmed V and J ends, which lost 11 bases and 4 bases, there was a span of 18 bases. Per germline, CDR1 LNHDA and CDR2 SQIVND (reference sequence). The DNA of the CDR3 is TGTGCCGGGGGGTGGACAGGAGGGTACAATGAGCAGTTCTTC. Translating gives CAGGWTGGYNEQFF.

The DNA of the CDR3 is TGTGCCAGTAGTAAGCGAGGACAGGGCTCCTACAATGAGCAGTTCTTC. Protein sequence: CASSKRGQGSYNEQFF. The chain recombines TRBV19 with TRBJ2-1; TRBD1 matches 8 bases. Trimming took 4 bases from V and 0 from J; bases not matched to a gene: 5. This CDR3 spans 16 amino acids. Germline assignment: CDR1 LNHDA and CDR2 SQIVND (reference sequence). Full variable domain (rest looked up from reference TRBV19 and TRBJ2-1): DGGITQSPKYLFRKEGQNVTLSCEQNLNHDAMYWYRQDPGQGLRLIYYSQIVNDFQKGDIAEGYSVSREKKESFPLTVTSAQKNPTAFYLCASSKRGQGSYNEQFFGPGTRLTVL.

The rearrangement joins TRBV4-1 to TRBJ2-7; D unclear. The V and J ends lost 1 base and 6 bases respectively, with 7 bases between them. The CDR3 spans 12 residues. Looked up from germline, CDR1 is MGHRA and CDR2 is YSYEKL. The CDR3 DNA reads TGCGCCAGCAGCCAAGGGCTTGGCGAGCAGTACTTC. This encodes CASSQGLGEQYF.

This chain joins TRBV12-3 or TRBV12-4 and TRBJ1-1, with no clear D. The CDR3 has 13 amino acids. V was shortened by 0 bases and J by 5 bases, with 7 bases between the two germline ends. The CDR3, as DNA: TGTGCCAGCAGTTTAGCGGGAGGAACTGAAGCTTTCTTT. Translated, it gives CASSLAGGTEAFF.

The chain links TRBV6-5 to TRBJ1-2; TRBD1 aligns across 8 bases. The V gene's germline CDR1 is MNHEY and CDR2 SVGAGI. The CDR3 runs to 15 residues. The ends lost 5 bases at V and 6 bases at J; junction bases unmatched: 11. CDR3 DNA: TGTGCCAGCAGTAACAGCGGGACAGGCTTGAATGGCTACACCTTC. Protein: CASSNSGTGLNGYTF.

The chain recombines TRBV5-1 with TRBJ1-1; D possibly corresponds to TRBD1 (6 bases). The V end was cut by 4 bases, the J end by 1 base, with 17 bases between. Germline values: CDR1 SGHRS, CDR2 YFSETQ. This CDR3 is built from 16 residues. CDR3 coding DNA: TGCGCCAGCAGCCTCCGGGACACAAATTGGAACACTGAAGCTTTCTTT. Protein sequence: CASSLRDTNWNTEAFF.

The rearrangement links TRBV5-1 to TRBJ1-1; D is uncertain. Germline V lookup: CDR1 SGHRS, CDR2 YFSETQ. The CDR3 runs to 15 residues. V dropped 0 bases and J dropped 0 bases, with 9 bases sitting between them. The CDR3 nucleotides read TGCGCCAGCAGCTTGGAGCGGGCCCTGAACACTGAAGCTTTCTTT. It codes for CASSLERALNTEAFF.

The chain recombines TRBV19 with TRBJ1-4, with D perhaps matching TRBD1 (6 bases). The CDR3 has 16 residues. Germline CDR1 LNHDA, CDR2 SQIVND (reference sequence). The V gene lost 6 bases and the J gene lost 8 bases, with 22 bases spanning the gap. The CDR3 region is CASSLGQSWGREKLFF. The CDR3 DNA is TGTGCCAGTAGCCTTGGACAGTCCTGGGGTAGAGAAAAACTGTTTTTT. Full variable domain (outside the CDR3, taken from reference TRBV19 and TRBJ1-4): DGGITQSPKYLFRKEGQNVTLSCEQNLNHDAMYWYRQDPGQGLRLIYYSQIVNDFQKGDIAEGYSVSREKKESFPLTVTSAQKNPTAFYLCASSLGQSWGREKLFFGSGTQLSVL.

This clone was seen a single time. This chain uses TRBV7-8 with TRBJ2-1; 8 nucleotides match TRBD1. CDR3 size: 19 residues. Trimming removed 0 bases from V and 0 bases from J; junction bases left unmatched: 10. Germline CDR1 and CDR2: SGHVS and FQNEAQ. The CDR3 region is CASSLAPGTGGSSYNEQFF. The CDR3, as DNA: TGTGCCAGCAGCTTAGCCCCCGGGACAGGAGGCAGCTCCTACAATGAGCAGTTCTTC.

The V and J genes are TRBV11-2 and TRBJ1-3, with TRBD1 identical over 10 bases. Germline CDR1 reads SGHAT; CDR2 reads FQNNGV. V trimming: 7 bases; J trimming: 2 bases; junction bases outside the gene matches: 14. This CDR3 contains 18 residues. The CDR3: CASNYLPGQGTPGNTIYF. CDR3 in DNA: TGTGCCAGCAACTACCTTCCGGGACAGGGGACTCCTGGAAACACCATATATTTT. The full variable domain, completed using reference TRBV11-2 and TRBJ1-3, is EAGVAQSPRYKIIEKRQSVAFWCNPISGHATLYWYQQILGQGPKLLIQFQNNGVVDDSQLPKDRFSAERLKGVDSTLKIQPAKLEDSAVYLCASNYLPGQGTPGNTIYFGEGSWLTVV.

The chain recombines TRBV3-1 (or the pseudogene TRBV3-2) with TRBJ2-3; D is possibly TRBD2 (6 bases). V was pared by 1 base and J by 6 bases, with 14 bases between. Looked up from germline, CDR1 is LGHDT and CDR2 is YNNKEL (reference sequence). The CDR3 runs 15 residues. The CDR3 nucleotides are TGTGCCAGCAGCCAAGGGCCGTCTAGCGCGGATACGCAGTATTTT. Its protein product is CASSQGPSSADTQYF.

V gene TRBV13 combines with J gene TRBJ2-7, with D possibly matching TRBD1 (5 bases). The ends were cut back, 5 bases at V and 0 bases at J, with 11 bases in the middle. The CDR3 has 14 residues. Germline CDR1 PRHDT, CDR2 FYEKMQ (reference sequence). CDR3 region: CASSQGKSSYEQYF. CDR3 nucleotide sequence: TGTGCCAGCAGCCAGGGAAAGAGCTCCTACGAGCAGTACTTC.

V usage is TRBV7-3 and J usage is TRBJ2-5; 8 bases map to TRBD2. The CDR3 covers 15 residues. Trimming at V came to 1 base and at J to 3 bases, leaving 4 bases not matched to a gene. Germline CDR1 reads SGHTA; CDR2 reads FQGTGA. CDR3 nucleotides: TGTGCCAGCAGCTTAAATCTAGCGGGTAAAGAGACCCAGTACTTC. The encoded protein is CASSLNLAGKETQYF.

This chain links TRBV25-1 with TRBJ1-1, with D unresolved. The CDR3 has 14 amino acids. V was trimmed by 2 bases and J by 4 bases, leaving 11 bases between them. Germline CDR1 MGHDK, CDR2 SYGVNS. The CDR3 DNA reads as TGTGCCAGCAGTGAAACCCTAGGAACCACTGAAGCTTTCTTT. It translates to CASSETLGTTEAFF.

This clone appeared once. The genes are TRBV12-5 and TRBJ2-7; TRBD1 aligns across 7 bases. This CDR3 spans 13 amino acids. Germline values: CDR1 LGHNT, CDR2 FRNRAP. Trimming removed 5 bases from V and 2 bases from J; junction bases left unmatched: 3. The CDR3 is CASGRGGPYEQYF. As DNA, the CDR3 is TGTGCTAGTGGTCGAGGGGGCCCCTACGAGCAGTACTTC.

This chain connects TRBV21-1 to TRBJ2-7; TRBD2 is the table's D call, not checked against the DNA. TRBV21-1 is a pseudogene segment. This CDR3 contains 17 residues. The DNA of the CDR3 is TGTGCCAGCAGCCGGGGAGAGGGACTAGCGAAGCCGTACGAGCAGTACTTC. Translated, it gives CASSRGEGLAKPYEQYF.

This chain joins TRBV7-9 and TRBJ2-5; no reliable D call. This CDR3 region has 16 residues. Trimming stripped 2 bases from V and 4 bases from J, with 17 bases between. Germline assignment: CDR1 SEHNR and CDR2 FQNEAQ (reference sequence). The CDR3 nucleotides are TGTGCCAGCAGCTTATGGCTGGGCTCTATCCCAGAGACCCAGTACTTC. Protein product: CASSLWLGSIPETQYF.

The gene calls are TRBV5-1 and TRBJ2-5; 9 bases fit TRBD2. This CDR3 has 17 amino acids. The V gene's germline CDR1 is SGHRS and CDR2 YFSETQ. The trim removed 4 bases at V and 5 bases at J, leaving 15 bases unmatched. The CDR3 coding sequence is TGCGCCAGCAGCGCTAACCCCCCTGGTAGCGGGGGCGAGACCCAGTACTTC. This gives the protein CASSANPPGSGGETQYF.

This clone was observed a handful of times. The chain joins TRBV5-4 to TRBJ2-5, with a tentative D call TRBD1 (6 bases). Germline V lookup: CDR1 SGHNT, CDR2 YYREEE (reference sequence). Trimming left V 0 bases short and J 3 bases short, with 9 bases between. The CDR3 is 14 amino acids. CDR3 sequence: CASSLGAGEETQYF. CDR3 coding DNA: TGTGCCAGCAGCTTGGGTGCAGGGGAAGAGACCCAGTACTTC.

This clone occurred a few times. The chain couples TRBV27 to TRBJ2-1; D remains unclear. The germline V and J ends were trimmed by 2 bases and 6 bases, with 14 bases remaining between them. This CDR3 region has 15 residues. Germline V lookup: CDR1 MNHEY, CDR2 SMNVEV (reference sequence). The CDR3 sequence is CASSLVQIVGNEQFF. The CDR3 nucleotides are TGTGCCAGCAGTTTAGTACAGATAGTAGGCAATGAGCAGTTCTTC.

The chain joins TRBV10-2 to TRBJ1-6; the D gene is possibly TRBD1 (5 bases). The V gene's germline CDR1 is WSHSY and CDR2 SAAADI. CDR3 size: 12 residues. V was pared by 7 bases and J by 8 bases, with 9 bases between. CDR3 region: CASNTGDSPLHF. The CDR3 DNA reads TGCGCCAGCAACACAGGAGATTCACCCCTCCACTTT.

The gene calls are TRBV29-1 and TRBJ2-3; the match to TRBD2 covers 9 bases. Germline loops: CDR1 SQVTM, CDR2 ANQGSEA. The CDR3 is made up of 15 amino acids. The ends lost 5 bases at V and 2 bases at J; junction bases unmatched: 8. CDR3 amino acids: CSVPVVAGVTDTQYF. Here the CDR3 DNA reads TGCAGCGTTCCCGTGGTAGCGGGAGTCACAGATACGCAGTATTTT.

The chain recombines TRBV19 with TRBJ1-6, with TRBD1 matching 11 bases. CDR3 length: 17 residues. Germline CDR1 is LNHDA and CDR2 is SQIVND (reference sequence). The ends lost 8 bases at V and 9 bases at J; junction bases unmatched: 15. CDR3 protein: CASRPGTGGTLSSPLHF. The CDR3 nucleotides read TGTGCCAGTCGTCCCGGGACAGGGGGGACCTTGAGTTCACCCCTCCACTTT.

The rearrangement uses TRBV11-3 and TRBJ2-7; 13 nucleotides match TRBD2. The CDR3 contains 16 residues. Trimming removed 0 bases from V and 7 bases from J; junction bases left unmatched: 6. Per germline, CDR1 SGHNT and CDR2 YENEEA. In nucleotides, the CDR3 is TGTGCCAGCAGCTTAGACCGGACTAGCGGGAGTGGGGAGCAGTACTTC. This gives the protein CASSLDRTSGSGEQYF.

CDR3 protein: CASGGGPEQYF. CDR3 in DNA: TGTGCCAGCGGGGGGGGGCCCGAGCAGTACTTC. The rearrangement joins TRBV9 to TRBJ2-7; D is possibly TRBD2 (7 bases). CDR1 and CDR2 (germline): SGDLS, YYNGEE. V lost 7 bases to trimming and J lost 6 bases, with 11 bases between them. This CDR3 contains 11 residues.

CDR3 sequence: CASSLWAGPLNEQFF. CDR3 in DNA: TGTGCCAGCAGTTTATGGGCAGGGCCCCTCAATGAGCAGTTCTTC. The rearrangement uses TRBV27 and TRBJ2-1; D possibly corresponds to TRBD1 (5 bases). The CDR3 has 15 amino acids. Trimming removed 1 base at V and 6 bases at J, with 13 bases between. CDR1 MNHEY and CDR2 SMNVEV come from the germline V gene (reference sequence).